The 2 T cell receptor beta chains below come from one sample, sequenced in a study of T cell repertoires in cytomegalovirus infection. Their antigens remain unidentified. Each CDR3 protein gets one entry after TCRdb re-called the reads with MiXCR. The sample yields approximately 120,000 distinct CDR3 sequences, around 29% seen once. The source material was CD8+ T cells from cultured PBMCs, sampled from culture after CMV antigen stimulation. These receptors were taken from a human donor in good health (CMV status not recorded). Some clones in this sample may be carry-over from other donors' samples.

V gene TRBV27 combines with J gene TRBJ2-5, with unresolved D. This CDR3 is built from 14 residues. V dropped 1 base and J dropped 4 bases, with 10 bases sitting between them. Germline loops: CDR1 MNHEY, CDR2 SMNVEV (reference sequence). The CDR3 region is CASSLFSFGETQYF. In nucleotides, the CDR3 is TGTGCCAGCAGTTTATTCTCTTTCGGAGAGACCCAGTACTTC.

This sequence joins TRBV6-6 and TRBJ1-2, with D unclear. The CDR3 is made up of 13 amino acids. The V end lost 4 bases, the J end lost 5 bases, and 11 bases lay between the germline ends. Germline assignment: CDR1 MNHNY and CDR2 SVGAGI (reference sequence). For the CDR3, the DNA is TGTGCCAGCAGTTCCCGGACGGAGTATGGCTACACCTTC. It yields the protein CASSSRTEYGYTF.